These 4 T cell receptor beta chains originate from one sample sequenced in a study of T cell responses to AZD1222 COVID-19 vaccine (dated by TCRdb to about 2021). What the time point label conveys for this sample: about 28 days (+/-7) after the second vaccine dose. Library preparation was by the immunoSEQ multiplex PCR assay. TCRdb's version of the immuneACCESS table is confined to in-frame rearrangements and falls short of the full clone set. An unresolved V gene accounts for under half of the shortfall where checked; the remainder is of unknown origin. The sample yields approximately 84,000 clones; around 87% were counted once. The top ten hold about 2.7% of the sample. The source was peripheral blood, collected 28 days after the second AZD1222 dose. The receptor set was obtained from an adult who received the AZD1222 COVID-19 vaccine.

The chain is built from TRBV24-1 and TRBJ2-7; no clear D gene. V lost 6 bases and J lost 3, with 8 bases in between. The germline V gene has CDR1 KGHDR and CDR2 SFDVKD. The CDR3 has 12 amino acids. This chain's CDR3 is CATSSRCYEQYF. The CDR3 bases are TGTGCCACCAGTTCACGCTGCTACGAGCAGTACTTC.

This rearrangement joins TRBV29-1 to TRBJ1-3; TRBD1 is a possible D gene (6 bases). The CDR3 contains 14 residues. Germline assignment: CDR1 SQVTM and CDR2 ANQGSEA. The V end was cut by 6 bases, the J end by 0 bases, with 12 bases between. The CDR3 region is CSVEQGSSGNTIYF. The CDR3 region has the DNA TGCAGCGTAGAACAGGGCAGCTCTGGAAACACCATATATTTT.

J is TRBJ1-1 and V is TRBV6-5; no clear D gene. The CDR3 has 13 amino acids. CDR1 is MNHEY, CDR2 SVGAGI, per germline. Trimming stripped 1 base from V and 2 bases from J, with 5 bases between. CDR3 sequence (DNA): TGTGCCAGCAGTTACTGGGGTAACACTGAAGCTTTCTTT. It encodes CASSYWGNTEAFF.

The rearrangement uses TRBV7-3 and TRBJ2-1, with D tentatively TRBD2 (5 bases). The CDR3 sequence is 13 residues long. The V gene lost 3 bases and the J gene lost 5 bases, with 8 bases spanning the gap. Germline values: CDR1 SGHTA, CDR2 FQGTGA. As DNA, the CDR3 is TGTGCCAGCAGCTTGGACTTACACAATGAGCAGTTCTTC. Translated: CASSLDLHNEQFF.